This T cell receptor beta chain derives from a study of cytomegalovirus exposure and HLA in healthy donors. Points from the study as a whole: As a later analysis revealed, most CMV-associated TCR beta chains appeared HLA-restricted. TRBV6-2, TRBV6-3 and some other V segments were unresolvable in 87-base-pair reads. TCR beta V- and J-gene trimming, according to a later analysis, was linked to a missense DCLRE1C variant.

PCR was performed using 60 Vbeta and 13 Jbeta primers. Authors' methods: A follow-up analysis tallied around 76 million unique TCR beta chains, approximately 11 million shared. TCRdb's table, derived via immunoSEQ multiplex PCR, lists solely in-frame clones and lacks some. Clonal size and the V and J genes are those of that table, whereas D and trimming came from the DNA. The sample has over 200,000 clones; more than 75% are singletons. The germline CDR1 and CDR2 sequences are SGHRS and YFSETQ. The length of the CDR3 is 13 residues. The V gene lost 0 bases and the J gene lost 5 bases, with 8 bases spanning the gap. Worth noting for this clone: Its antigen is still unknown.

The chain couples TRBV5-1 to TRBJ2-5, with TRBD1 as a possible D gene (6 bases). The sequenced sample consisted of PBMCs. The clonotype originates from a human donor in good health. In nucleotides, the CDR3 is TGCGCCAGCAGCTTGGGGACAGTGGAGACCCAGTACTTC. Translating it yields CASSLGTVETQYF.